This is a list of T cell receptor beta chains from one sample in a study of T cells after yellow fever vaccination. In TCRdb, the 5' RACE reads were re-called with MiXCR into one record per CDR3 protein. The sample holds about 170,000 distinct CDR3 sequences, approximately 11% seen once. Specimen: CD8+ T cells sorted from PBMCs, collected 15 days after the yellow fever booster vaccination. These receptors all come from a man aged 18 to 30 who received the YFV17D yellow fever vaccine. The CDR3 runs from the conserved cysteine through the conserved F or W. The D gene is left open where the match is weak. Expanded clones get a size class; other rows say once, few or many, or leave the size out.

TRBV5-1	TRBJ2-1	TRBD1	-	CASSILPRQGTDEQFF	TGCGCCAGCAGCATCCTTCCGCGACAGGGGACCGATGAGCAGTTCTTC
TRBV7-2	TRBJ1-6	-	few	CASSPAGGANSPLHF	TGTGCCAGCAGCCCTGCCGGGGGGGCAAATTCACCCCTCCACTTT
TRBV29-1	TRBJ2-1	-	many	CSVGTSEQFF	TGCAGCGTGGGAACCAGTGAGCAGTTCTTC
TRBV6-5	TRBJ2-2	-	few	CASSFGVAGELFF	TGTGCCAGCAGTTTTGGGGTTGCCGGGGAGCTGTTTTTT
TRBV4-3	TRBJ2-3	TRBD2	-	CASSQGLAGGPSTDTQYF	TGCGCCAGCAGCCAAGGACTAGCGGGGGGGCCTAGCACAGATACGCAGTATTTT
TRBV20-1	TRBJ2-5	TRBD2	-	CSARDWTSGGKTQYF	TGCAGTGCTAGAGATTGGACTAGCGGGGGAAAGACCCAGTACTTC
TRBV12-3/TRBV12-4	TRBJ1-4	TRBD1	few	CASTGQVGDEKLFF	TGTGCCAGCACGGGACAGGTCGGAGATGAAAAACTGTTTTTT
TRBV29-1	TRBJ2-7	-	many	CSVVKSDSYEQYF	TGCAGCGTAGTTAAAAGTGATTCCTACGAGCAGTACTTC
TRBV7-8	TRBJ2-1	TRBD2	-	CASSQYVRAGGREQFF	TGTGCCAGCAGCCAATACGTACGGGCGGGGGGGCGTGAGCAGTTCTTC
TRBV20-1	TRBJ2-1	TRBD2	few	CSARDPLAEYNEQFF	TGCAGTGCTAGAGACCCGCTAGCGGAATACAATGAGCAGTTCTTC
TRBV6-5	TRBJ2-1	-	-	CASRGGAIDEQFF	TGTGCCAGCAGGGGGGGGGCTATAGATGAGCAGTTCTTC
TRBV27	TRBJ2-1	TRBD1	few	CASSPRTGAEPYNEQFF	TGTGCCAGCAGCCCTCGGACAGGGGCAGAGCCCTACAATGAGCAGTTCTTC
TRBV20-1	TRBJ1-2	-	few	CSARVTGTNYGYTF	TGCAGTGCTAGAGTTACAGGGACTAACTATGGCTACACCTTC
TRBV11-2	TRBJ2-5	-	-	CASSQPDAETQYF	TGTGCCAGCAGCCAACCCGATGCGGAGACCCAGTACTTC
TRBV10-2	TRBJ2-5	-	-	CASSPQGFVETQYF	TGCGCCAGCAGCCCCCAGGGGTTCGTAGAGACCCAGTACTTC
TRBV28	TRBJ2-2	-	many	CASKKPVGDHFGELFF	TGTGCCAGCAAGAAACCCGTTGGGGACCACTTCGGGGAGCTGTTTTTT
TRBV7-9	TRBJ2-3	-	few	CASWGSDTQYF	TGTGCCAGCTGGGGTTCAGATACGCAGTATTTT
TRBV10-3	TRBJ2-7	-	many	CAISESGQGDEQYF	TGTGCCATCAGTGAGTCGGGACAAGGCGACGAGCAGTACTTC
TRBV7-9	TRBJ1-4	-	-	CASSPGPLTTNEKLFF	TGTGCCAGCAGCCCAGGGCCACTCACAACTAATGAAAAACTGTTTTTT
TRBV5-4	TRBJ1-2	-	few	CASSLAYAPNGYTF	TGTGCCAGCAGCTTGGCCTACGCTCCTAACGGCTACACCTTC